The following is a T cell receptor (beta chain) sequence with its context. The target antigen is unknown. The data were obtained in a study of siplizumab effects on memory and regulatory T cells. General study findings and limits: Most alloreactive clones went unmapped to unstimulated subsets; only a minor fraction mapped. Suppressive activity of Tregs proliferating in siplizumab cultures remained unconfirmed. Alloreactive sequences whose origin lay in unstimulated CD4+ memory cells were significantly reduced by siplizumab.

Produced via immunoSEQ multiplex PCR; TCRdb's table is partial and in-frame only. The sample yields more than 70,000 clones, 95% seen once. The germline V gene encodes CDR1 WSHSY and CDR2 SAAADI. V lost 2 bases and J 7 bases, leaving 6 bases between the germline ends. This CDR3 is built from 12 residues. The chain combines TRBV10-2 with TRBJ2-1; no firm D call. The TCR comes from a human donor in good health. The sequencing sample was made of CD8+ T cells sorted from blood. In DNA, the CDR3 is TGCGCCAGCAGTGAGGTAACAAATGAGCAGTTCTTC. It is translated as CASSEVTNEQFF.